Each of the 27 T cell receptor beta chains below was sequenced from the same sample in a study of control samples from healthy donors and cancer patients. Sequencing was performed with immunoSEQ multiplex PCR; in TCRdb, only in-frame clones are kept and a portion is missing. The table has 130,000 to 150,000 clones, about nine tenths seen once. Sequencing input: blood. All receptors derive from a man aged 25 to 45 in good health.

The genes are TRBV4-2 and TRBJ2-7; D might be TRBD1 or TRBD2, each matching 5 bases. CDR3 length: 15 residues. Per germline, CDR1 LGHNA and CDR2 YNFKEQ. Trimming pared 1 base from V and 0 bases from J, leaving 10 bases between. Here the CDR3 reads CASSQVWGSSYEQYF. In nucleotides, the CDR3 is TGTGCCAGCAGCCAAGTATGGGGGTCCTCCTACGAGCAGTACTTC.

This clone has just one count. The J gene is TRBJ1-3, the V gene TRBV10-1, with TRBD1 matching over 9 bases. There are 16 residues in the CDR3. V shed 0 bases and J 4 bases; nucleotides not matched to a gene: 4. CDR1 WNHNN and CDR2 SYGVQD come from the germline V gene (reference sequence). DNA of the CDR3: TGCGCCAGCAGTGAGTCGCTCGGGACAGGGGGAAACACCATATATTTT. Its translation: CASSESLGTGGNTIYF.

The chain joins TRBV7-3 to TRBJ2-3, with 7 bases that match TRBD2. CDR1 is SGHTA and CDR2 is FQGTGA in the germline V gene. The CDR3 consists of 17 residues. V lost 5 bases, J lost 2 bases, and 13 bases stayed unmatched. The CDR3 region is CASSPSLAVLDTDTQYF. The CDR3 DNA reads TGTGCCAGCAGCCCTTCTCTAGCGGTACTAGACACAGATACGCAGTATTTT.

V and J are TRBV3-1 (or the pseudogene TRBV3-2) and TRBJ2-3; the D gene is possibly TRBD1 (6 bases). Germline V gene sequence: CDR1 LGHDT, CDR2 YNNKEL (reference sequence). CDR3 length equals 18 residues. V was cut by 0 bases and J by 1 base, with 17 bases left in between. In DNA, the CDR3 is TGTGCCAGCAGCCAAGATAAGCGTGCGGCAGGGGGCACAGATACGCAGTATTTT. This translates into CASSQDKRAAGGTDTQYF.

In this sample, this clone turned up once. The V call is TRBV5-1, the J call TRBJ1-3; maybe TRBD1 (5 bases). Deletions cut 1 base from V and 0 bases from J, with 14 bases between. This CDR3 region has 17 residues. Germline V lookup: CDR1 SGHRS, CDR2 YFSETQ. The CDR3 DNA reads TGCGCCAGCAGCTTGTCGGGACTTCTGAGCTCTGGAAACACCATATATTTT. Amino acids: CASSLSGLLSSGNTIYF.

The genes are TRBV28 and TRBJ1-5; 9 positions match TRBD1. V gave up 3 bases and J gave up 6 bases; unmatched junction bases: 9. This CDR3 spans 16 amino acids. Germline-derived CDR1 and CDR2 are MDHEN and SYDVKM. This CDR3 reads CASSLRGTGLGQPQHF. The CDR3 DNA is TGTGCCAGCAGTTTGCGCGGGACAGGGTTGGGTCAGCCCCAGCATTTT.

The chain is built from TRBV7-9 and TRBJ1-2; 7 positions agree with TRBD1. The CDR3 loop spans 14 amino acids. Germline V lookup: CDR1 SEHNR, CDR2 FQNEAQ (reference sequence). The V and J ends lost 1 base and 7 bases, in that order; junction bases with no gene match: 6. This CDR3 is CASSLVQGSGGYTF. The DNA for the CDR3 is TGTGCCAGCAGCTTAGTACAGGGGTCGGGTGGCTACACCTTC.

The CDR3 DNA follows: TGTGCCAGCAGCCCAGGGGGCAGGACCCCTAGCTCCTACAATGAGCAGTTCTTC. This codes for CASSPGGRTPSSYNEQFF. The chain recombines TRBV7-8 with TRBJ2-1; 8 bases align to TRBD1. CDR3 size: 18 residues. Trimming cost V 5 bases and J 0 bases; bases outside gene matches: 12. Looked up from germline, CDR1 is SGHVS and CDR2 is FQNEAQ.

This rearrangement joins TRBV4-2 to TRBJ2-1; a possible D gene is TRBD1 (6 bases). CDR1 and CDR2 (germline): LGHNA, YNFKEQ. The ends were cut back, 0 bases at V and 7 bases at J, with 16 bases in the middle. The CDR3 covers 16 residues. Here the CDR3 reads CASSQDIGRGYNEQFF. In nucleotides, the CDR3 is TGTGCCAGCAGCCAAGATATTGGCAGGGGTTATAATGAGCAGTTCTTC.

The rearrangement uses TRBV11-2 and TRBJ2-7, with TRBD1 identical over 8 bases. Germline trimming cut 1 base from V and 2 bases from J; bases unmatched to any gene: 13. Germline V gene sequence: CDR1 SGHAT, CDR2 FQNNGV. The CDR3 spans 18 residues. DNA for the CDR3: TGTGCCAGCAGCTTAGTTCCCAGGACAGGGAAAGTGCCCTACGAGCAGTACTTC. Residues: CASSLVPRTGKVPYEQYF.

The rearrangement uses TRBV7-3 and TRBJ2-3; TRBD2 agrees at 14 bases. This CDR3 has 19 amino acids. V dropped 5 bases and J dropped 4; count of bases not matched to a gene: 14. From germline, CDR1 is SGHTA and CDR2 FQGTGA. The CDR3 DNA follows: TGTGCCAGCAGCCCAACTCGACTAGCGGGGGGGCAATCCGCAGATACGCAGTATTTT. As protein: CASSPTRLAGGQSADTQYF. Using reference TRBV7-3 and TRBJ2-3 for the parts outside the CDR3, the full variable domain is GAGVSQTPSNKVTEKGKYVELRCDPISGHTALYWYRQSLGQGPEFLIYFQGTGAADDSGLPNDRFFAVRPEGSVSTLKIQRTERGDSAVYLCASSPTRLAGGQSADTQYFGPGTRLTVL.

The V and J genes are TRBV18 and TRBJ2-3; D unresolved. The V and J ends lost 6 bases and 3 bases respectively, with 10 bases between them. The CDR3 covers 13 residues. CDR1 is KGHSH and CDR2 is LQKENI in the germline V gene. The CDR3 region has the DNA TGTGCCAGCTCGCGCGATGGGACAGATACGCAGTATTTT. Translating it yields CASSRDGTDTQYF.

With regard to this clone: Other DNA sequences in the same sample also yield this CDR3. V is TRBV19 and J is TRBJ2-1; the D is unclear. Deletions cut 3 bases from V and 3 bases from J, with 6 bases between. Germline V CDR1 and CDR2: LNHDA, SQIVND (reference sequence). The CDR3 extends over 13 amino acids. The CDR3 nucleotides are TGTGCCAGTAGTATCGGCGGCTACAATGAGCAGTTCTTC. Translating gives CASSIGGYNEQFF.

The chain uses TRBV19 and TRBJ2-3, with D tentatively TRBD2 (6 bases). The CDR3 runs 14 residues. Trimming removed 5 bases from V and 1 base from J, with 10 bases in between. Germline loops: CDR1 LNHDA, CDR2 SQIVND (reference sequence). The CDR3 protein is CASSRDWGTDTQYF. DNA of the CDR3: TGTGCCAGTAGTCGGGACTGGGGCACAGATACGCAGTATTTT.

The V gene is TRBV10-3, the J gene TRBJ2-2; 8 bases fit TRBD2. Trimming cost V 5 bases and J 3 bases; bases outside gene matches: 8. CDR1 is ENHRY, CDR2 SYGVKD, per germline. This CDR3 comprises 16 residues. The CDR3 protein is CAISLTGGRDTGELFF. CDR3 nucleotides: TGTGCCATCAGTCTTACGGGGGGGCGCGACACCGGGGAGCTGTTTTTT.

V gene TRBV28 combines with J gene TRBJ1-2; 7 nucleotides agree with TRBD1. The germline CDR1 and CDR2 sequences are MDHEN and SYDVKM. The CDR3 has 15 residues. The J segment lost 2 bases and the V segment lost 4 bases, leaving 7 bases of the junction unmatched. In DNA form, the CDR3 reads TGTGCCAGCAGTTCCCGACAGGGCCCAAACTATGGCTACACCTTC. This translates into CASSSRQGPNYGYTF.

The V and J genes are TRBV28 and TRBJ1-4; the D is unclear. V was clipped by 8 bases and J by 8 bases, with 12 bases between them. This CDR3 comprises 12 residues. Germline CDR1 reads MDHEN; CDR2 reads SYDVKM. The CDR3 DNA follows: TGTGCCAGCCTCCAGGTTCGGGAAAAACTGTTTTTT. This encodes CASLQVREKLFF.

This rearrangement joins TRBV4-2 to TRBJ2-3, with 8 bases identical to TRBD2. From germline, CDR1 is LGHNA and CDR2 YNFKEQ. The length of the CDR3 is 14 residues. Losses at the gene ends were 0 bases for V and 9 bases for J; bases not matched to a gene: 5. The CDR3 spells CASSQDDPSGTQYF. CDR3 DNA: TGTGCCAGCAGCCAAGATGACCCTAGCGGGACGCAGTATTTT.

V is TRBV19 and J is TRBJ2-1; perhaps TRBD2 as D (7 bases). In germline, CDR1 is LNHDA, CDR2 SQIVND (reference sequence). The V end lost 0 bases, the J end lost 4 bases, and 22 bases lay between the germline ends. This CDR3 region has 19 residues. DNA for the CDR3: TGTGCCAGTAGTATAGATCGATATTCGAGCGGGACATTTTACAATGAGCAGTTCTTC. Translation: CASSIDRYSSGTFYNEQFF.

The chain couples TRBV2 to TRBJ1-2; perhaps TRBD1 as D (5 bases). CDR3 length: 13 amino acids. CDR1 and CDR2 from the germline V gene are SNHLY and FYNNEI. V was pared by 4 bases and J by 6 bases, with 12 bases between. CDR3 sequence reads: CASSVFGGNGYTF. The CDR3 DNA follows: TGTGCCAGCAGTGTTTTTGGGGGGAATGGCTACACCTTC.

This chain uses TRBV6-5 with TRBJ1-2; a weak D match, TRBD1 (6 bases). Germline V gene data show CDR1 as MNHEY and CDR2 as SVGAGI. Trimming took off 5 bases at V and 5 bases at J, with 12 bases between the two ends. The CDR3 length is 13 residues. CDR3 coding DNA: TGTGCCAGCAGTCGAGGACAGCCATATGGCTACACCTTC. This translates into CASSRGQPYGYTF.

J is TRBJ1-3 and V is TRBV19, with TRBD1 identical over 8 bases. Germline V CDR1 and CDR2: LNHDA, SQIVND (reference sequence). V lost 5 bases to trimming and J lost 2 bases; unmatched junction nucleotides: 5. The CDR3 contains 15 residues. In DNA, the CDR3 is TGTGCCAGTAGTCCAGGGGGCTTCGCTGGAAACACCATATATTTT. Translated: CASSPGGFAGNTIYF.

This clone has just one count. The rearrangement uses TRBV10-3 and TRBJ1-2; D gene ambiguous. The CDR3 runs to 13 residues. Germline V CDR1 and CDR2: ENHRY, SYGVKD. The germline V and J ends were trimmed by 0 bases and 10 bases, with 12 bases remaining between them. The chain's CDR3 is CAISESATTDYTF. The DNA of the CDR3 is TGTGCCATCAGTGAGTCGGCGACGACCGACTACACCTTC.

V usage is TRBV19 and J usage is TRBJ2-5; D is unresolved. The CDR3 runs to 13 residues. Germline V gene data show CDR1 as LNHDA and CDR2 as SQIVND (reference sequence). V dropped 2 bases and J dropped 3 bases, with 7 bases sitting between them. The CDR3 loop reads CASSIIWEETQYF. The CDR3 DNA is TGTGCCAGTAGTATAATTTGGGAAGAGACCCAGTACTTC.

The CDR3 reads CASTRDGWPQHF. CDR3 DNA sequence: TGTGCCAGCACCCGGGACGGCTGGCCCCAGCATTTT. V and J are TRBV12-3 or TRBV12-4 and TRBJ1-5, with D tentatively TRBD1 (5 bases). CDR3 length: 12 amino acids. Trimming left V 7 bases short and J 9 bases short, with 13 bases between.

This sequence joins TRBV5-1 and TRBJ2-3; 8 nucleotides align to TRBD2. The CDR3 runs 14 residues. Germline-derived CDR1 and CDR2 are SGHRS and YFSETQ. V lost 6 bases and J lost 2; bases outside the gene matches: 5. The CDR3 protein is CASTRTSNTDTQYF. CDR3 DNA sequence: TGCGCCAGCACCAGGACTAGCAACACAGATACGCAGTATTTT.

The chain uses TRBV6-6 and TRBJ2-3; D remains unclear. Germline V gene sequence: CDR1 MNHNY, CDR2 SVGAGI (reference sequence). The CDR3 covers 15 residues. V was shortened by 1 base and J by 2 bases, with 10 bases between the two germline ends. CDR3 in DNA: TGTGCCAGCAGTTACTTAGGCAGCTTCACAGATACGCAGTATTTT. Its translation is CASSYLGSFTDTQYF.